A selection of T cell receptor beta chains follows, all from one sample in a study of cytotoxic CD8 clonotypes in ibrutinib-treated CLL. Measured with immunoSEQ multiplex PCR; TCRdb has only the in-frame clones, and not every one. The sample yields some 300,000 clones, 80% seen once. The sequenced sample was PBMCs, obtained before ibrutinib treatment. These TCRs come from a human donor with chronic lymphocytic leukemia. CDR3s include the opening cysteine and the closing phenylalanine or tryptophan. The D gene is left open where the match is weak. Rows give clone size only sometimes, using once, few, many, or a class for an expanded clone.

clone_size j_call d_call v_call cdr3_nt cdr3_aa
NA TRBJ2-1 TRBD2 TRBV4-2 TGTGCCAGCAGCCCTGGACTAGCGGGAGGGCTATCAAGCAATGAGCAGTTCTTC CASSPGLAGGLSSNEQFF
NA TRBJ2-1 TRBD2 TRBV6-5 TGTGCCAGCAGCCGCTTGGGCGGGAGTTACAATGAGCAGTTCTTC CASSRLGGSYNEQFF
NA TRBJ1-1 TRBD1 TRBV27 TGTGCCAGCAGTAAGACAGGGGTCTACACTGAAGCTTTCTTT CASSKTGVYTEAFF
NA TRBJ1-5 TRBD1 TRBV15 TGTGCCACCAGCAAAGAGACAGGGGCCAATCAGCCCCAGCATTTT CATSKETGANQPQHF
few TRBJ1-2 NA TRBV27 TGTGCCAGCAGTTTTAGATACGGCAGGGACTATGGCTACACCTTC CASSFRYGRDYGYTF
NA TRBJ2-1 TRBD2 TRBV30 TGTGCCTGGAGTGTTTCTAGCGGGAGCAATGAGCAGTTCTTC CAWSVSSGSNEQFF
NA TRBJ2-1 NA TRBV5-1 TGCGCCAGCAGCGGTACCTCTTATAACTCCTACAATGAGCAGTTCTTC CASSGTSYNSYNEQFF
NA TRBJ1-3 TRBD1 TRBV5-6 TGTGCCAGCAGCCCCCGGACAGGGATGATTTCTGGAAACACCATATATTTT CASSPRTGMISGNTIYF
NA TRBJ1-4 NA TRBV27 TGTGCCAGCAGTTTAGGAAAGGGGGGGCGTGAAAAACTGTTTTTT CASSLGKGGREKLFF
NA TRBJ2-1 NA TRBV30 TGTGCCTGGATCGGGGCTATGGCGCAGTTCTTC CAWIGAMAQFF
NA TRBJ2-1 NA TRBV5-1 TGCGCCAGCAAGCTTGGAGCCGACGCGGTGAATGAGCAGTTCTTC CASKLGADAVNEQFF
NA TRBJ2-1 TRBD2 TRBV7-3 TGTGCCAGCAGCTCAAGCGGGGTTTACAATGAGCAGTTCTTC CASSSSGVYNEQFF
NA TRBJ2-4 NA TRBV7-9 TGTGCCAGCAGCTCGCAGAACATTCAGTACTTC CASSSQNIQYF
NA TRBJ2-3 NA TRBV4-2 TGTGCCAGCAGCCCGCGAGGACTACCTACTAGCACAGATACGCAGTATTTT CASSPRGLPTSTDTQYF
NA TRBJ1-2 TRBD1 TRBV5-6 TGTGCCAGCAGCCCCGGGACAGGGCGAACCAACTATGGCTACACCTTC CASSPGTGRTNYGYTF
few TRBJ2-3 NA TRBV7-9 TGTGCCAGCAGCTTGGGAGGAGGTATCACAGATACGCAGTATTTT CASSLGGGITDTQYF
once TRBJ2-5 NA TRBV9 TGTGCCAGCAGCGTAGGTAGCAGACAAGAGACCCAGTACTTC CASSVGSRQETQYF
NA TRBJ1-1 TRBD1 TRBV9 TGTGCCAGCAGCGCAAGGGACAGGGATAGCACTGAAGCTTTCTTT CASSARDRDSTEAFF